This note documents a single T cell receptor beta chain sequence. In the 2 weeks before study entry, exposed participants met a COVID-19 case, which was PCR-confirmed or clinician-diagnosed. The sample originates from a study of blood T cell repertoires in COVID-19. Study information: In each case, the material was cDNA or gDNA derived from T cells, B-cell-depleted T cells, or PBMCs.

Profiled with immunoSEQ multiplex PCR; TCRdb holds only in-frame clones, not every one. Of roughly 400,000 clones in the sample, around nine tenths were seen once. The sequence came from a woman aged 18-29 years who had been exposed to COVID-19. Source material: PBMCs or T cells enriched from blood (not recorded which).

This CDR3 reads CSLTGNTEAFF. The CDR3 nucleotides are TGCAGTTTGACAGGGAACACTGAAGCTTTCTTT. The chain links TRBV20-1 to TRBJ1-1; tentative D call: TRBD1 (6 bases). Germline V gene data show CDR1 as DFQATT and CDR2 as SNEGSKA (reference sequence). The length of the CDR3 is 11 residues. V lost 8 bases and J 1 base, leaving 8 bases between the germline ends.